The 24 T cell receptor beta chains given below trace back to one sample, sequenced in a study of blood T cell repertoires in COVID-19. Here immunoSEQ multiplex PCR was the method, and the copy in TCRdb shows in-frame clones only, minus some. Among some 100,000 clones listed, around three quarters were seen once. Sequencing was carried out using peripheral blood. Every receptor here comes from a human donor in a cohort sampled during active or convalescent COVID-19.

The gene calls are TRBV19 and TRBJ2-1; 10 bases match TRBD2. CDR3 length: 15 amino acids. Germline V gene lookup returns CDR1 LNHDA and CDR2 SQIVND (reference sequence). The V segment lost 7 bases and the J segment 2 bases; nucleotides outside the gene matches: 5. The CDR3 sequence: CASTASGGPYNEQFF. The CDR3 bases are TGTGCCAGTACCGCTAGCGGGGGCCCCTACAATGAGCAGTTCTTC.

This clone was detected once. The chain links TRBV28 to TRBJ2-1, with 11 positions matching TRBD2. The CDR3 consists of 16 residues. Unmatched junction bases numbered 6, after V lost 5 bases and J lost 3 bases. Germline lookup yields CDR1 MDHEN and CDR2 SYDVKM. The CDR3 is CASSSRLAGYYNEQFF. In DNA, the CDR3 is TGTGCCAGCAGTAGCCGACTAGCGGGATACTACAATGAGCAGTTCTTC.

The V and J genes are TRBV10-3 and TRBJ2-1, with TRBD2 identical over 13 bases. The CDR3 has 16 residues. V shed 10 bases, J shed 8 bases, and the junction held 14 bases outside the gene matches. CDR1 is ENHRY and CDR2 is SYGVKD in the germline V gene. The chain's CDR3 is CATSEPGLAGKDEQFF. The DNA of the CDR3 is TGTGCCACCTCAGAACCGGGACTAGCGGGGAAGGATGAGCAGTTCTTC.

This rearrangement joins TRBV15 to TRBJ1-1, with unresolved D. The V end lost 1 base, the J end lost 10 bases, and 13 bases lay between the germline ends. Looked up from germline, CDR1 is LNHNV and CDR2 is YYDKDF (reference sequence). The CDR3 loop spans 13 amino acids. The CDR3, as DNA: TGTGCCACCAGCAGAGTGGGAGTTCTGGGAGCTTTCTTT. It specifies CATSRVGVLGAFF. The complete variable domain, with remaining parts taken from reference TRBV15 and TRBJ1-1, reads DAMVIQNPRYQVTQFGKPVTLSCSQTLNHNVMYWYQQKSSQAPKLLFHYYDKDFNNEADTPDNFQSRRPNTSFCFLDIRSPGLGDTAMYLCATSRVGVLGAFFGQGTRLTVV.

J is TRBJ2-2 and V is TRBV5-1, with D possibly TRBD2 on 5 matching bases. CDR1 and CDR2 from the germline V gene are SGHRS and YFSETQ. The CDR3 extends over 14 amino acids. Between the trimmed V and J ends, which lost 0 bases and 5 bases, there was a span of 8 bases. The CDR3 bases are TGCGCCAGCAGCTTGGTTCCGGGAACCGGGGAGCTGTTTTTT. This encodes CASSLVPGTGELFF.

The V and J genes are TRBV4-2 and TRBJ1-4, with 7 bases fitting TRBD1. In germline, CDR1 is LGHNA, CDR2 YNFKEQ. Trimming took 0 bases from V and 8 from J; bases not matched to a gene: 9. The CDR3 totals 16 residues. This CDR3 is CASSQEGTVLGEKLFF. The CDR3 region has the DNA TGTGCCAGCAGCCAAGAAGGGACAGTCCTCGGCGAAAAACTGTTTTTT.

V usage is TRBV5-6 and J usage is TRBJ2-2; a weak D match, TRBD2 (5 bases). The CDR3 loop spans 14 amino acids. V was cut by 0 bases and J by 7 bases, with 10 bases left in between. Per germline, CDR1 SGHDT and CDR2 YYEEEE. The CDR3 here is CASSLGFGIGELFF. The CDR3 DNA sequence: TGTGCCAGCAGCTTGGGATTCGGGATCGGGGAGCTGTTTTTT.

This chain uses TRBV10-2 with TRBJ2-7; weak D call: TRBD1 (6 bases). CDR3 length: 13 amino acids. Per germline, CDR1 WSHSY and CDR2 SAAADI. Trimming left V 5 bases short and J 0 bases short, with 8 bases between. The DNA of the CDR3 is TGCGCCAGCAGTAGGGGGAGCTCCTACGAGCAGTACTTC. Residues: CASSRGSSYEQYF.

For the CDR3, the DNA is TGTGCCAGCAGCCCTTTTCTAGCGGGAGACGAGACCCAGTACTTC. The encoded protein is CASSPFLAGDETQYF. The rearrangement joins TRBV7-2 to TRBJ2-5; TRBD2 aligns across 10 bases. Germline V lookup: CDR1 SGHTA, CDR2 FQGNSA. V was pared by 5 bases and J by 5 bases, with 8 bases of the junction left unmatched. The CDR3 is 15 residues long.

The J gene is TRBJ2-7, the V gene TRBV6-5; 9 bases map to TRBD1. CDR1 is MNHEY, CDR2 SVGAGI, per germline. Trimming took 5 bases from V and 6 from J; bases not matched to a gene: 5. The CDR3 extends over 13 amino acids. CDR3 DNA sequence: TGTGCCAGCAGTACCAGGACAGGGGCCGAGCAGTACTTC. Protein: CASSTRTGAEQYF.

The chain carries TRBV5-1 and TRBJ2-2, with D possibly TRBD1 on 5 matching bases. This CDR3 is 16 amino acids long. Germline CDR1 and CDR2: SGHRS and YFSETQ. Trimming cost V 4 bases and J 5 bases, with 18 bases left between them. CDR3 residues: CASSAGPGVQTGELFF. The DNA of the CDR3 is TGCGCCAGCAGCGCAGGGCCTGGGGTGCAAACCGGGGAGCTGTTTTTT.

This clone was detected once. The chain links TRBV6-5 to TRBJ2-1, with D possibly being TRBD1 (5 bases). V was pared by 4 bases and J by 4 bases, with 11 bases between. CDR3 length: 14 amino acids. Looked up from germline, CDR1 is MNHEY and CDR2 is SVGAGI. CDR3 nucleotides: TGTGCCAGCAGTTGGGGCCAGAAATACAATGAGCAGTTCTTC. This translates into CASSWGQKYNEQFF.

The chain employs TRBV7-6 and TRBJ2-1, with D perhaps TRBD2 (6 bases). V was cut by 7 bases and J by 0 bases, with 16 bases left in between. Germline CDR1 is SGHVS and CDR2 is FNYEAQ. This CDR3 is 16 amino acids long. CDR3 nucleotides: TGTGCCAGCACCCAAACGACTAGAAGCTCCTACAATGAGCAGTTCTTC. Translation gives CASTQTTRSSYNEQFF.

This clone was counted a single time. The V call is TRBV19, the J call TRBJ1-1; D gene ambiguous. Trimming cost V 1 base and J 1 base, with 10 bases left between them. The CDR3 consists of 15 residues. Germline values: CDR1 LNHDA, CDR2 SQIVND (reference sequence). CDR3 sequence (DNA): TGTGCCAGTAGTATAGTACCAGCGAGGAACACTGAAGCTTTCTTT. This sequence encodes CASSIVPARNTEAFF.

V and J are TRBV19 and TRBJ2-1, with D perhaps TRBD1 (7 bases). Germline assignment: CDR1 LNHDA and CDR2 SQIVND (reference sequence). Trimming removed 1 base at V and 5 bases at J, with 18 bases between. The CDR3 is 17 amino acids. The CDR3 nucleotides read TGTGCCAGTAGTATAGGATTCCCCAGGGGGAGGCACAATGAGCAGTTCTTC. Its protein product is CASSIGFPRGRHNEQFF.

The chain links TRBV25-1 to TRBJ1-1; TRBD1 agrees at 8 bases. Trimming removed 5 bases from V and 5 bases from J; junction bases left unmatched: 16. CDR1 is MGHDK, CDR2 SYGVNS, per germline. This CDR3 spans 17 amino acids. DNA of the CDR3: TGTGCCAGCAGTCTTCGGGCAGGACAGGGTTCGGGAACTGAAGCTTTCTTT. This codes for CASSLRAGQGSGTEAFF.

CDR3 sequence (DNA): TGTGCCAGCAGCTTAGCGTCAACAGGGGGGTATAATCAAGATACGCAGTATTTT. Amino acid sequence: CASSLASTGGYNQDTQYF. V gene TRBV7-2 combines with J gene TRBJ2-3; 8 bases agree with TRBD1. The V gene end was trimmed by 0 bases and the J gene end by 5 bases; junction bases not matched to a gene: 13. Germline V gene sequence: CDR1 SGHTA, CDR2 FQGNSA. This CDR3 has 18 amino acids. The complete variable domain, with remaining parts taken from reference TRBV7-2 and TRBJ2-3, reads GAGVSQSPSNKVTEKGKDVELRCDPISGHTALYWYRQSLGQGLEFLIYFQGNSAPDKSGLPSDRFSAERTGGSVSTLTIQRTQQEDSAVYLCASSLASTGGYNQDTQYFGPGTRLTVL.

This chain uses TRBV28 with TRBJ2-2; 7 nucleotides line up with TRBD2. This CDR3 region has 20 residues. CDR1 and CDR2 (germline): MDHEN, SYDVKM. V gave up 5 bases and J gave up 5 bases; unmatched junction bases: 23. This CDR3 is CASSLQKGTTTEYRTGELFF. The CDR3, as DNA: TGTGCCAGCAGTCTCCAAAAGGGGACTACGACCGAATATAGGACCGGGGAGCTGTTTTTT.

V and J are TRBV11-3 and TRBJ2-1; D is unclear. CDR1 and CDR2 (germline): SGHNT, YENEEA. This CDR3 is built from 15 residues. Trimming left V 7 bases short and J 0 bases short, with 13 bases between. This chain's CDR3 is CASTSAESSYNEQFF. CDR3 nucleotides: TGTGCCAGCACCTCTGCGGAGAGCTCCTACAATGAGCAGTTCTTC.

The rearrangement uses TRBV6-5 and TRBJ2-3; tentatively, D is TRBD2 (5 bases). The length of the CDR3 is 15 residues. Germline V gene data show CDR1 as MNHEY and CDR2 as SVGAGI. Trimming took 8 bases from V and 2 from J, leaving 17 bases between them. CDR3 in amino acids: CASGRRASDTDTQYF. CDR3 sequence (DNA): TGTGCCAGCGGACGGCGGGCCTCTGACACAGATACGCAGTATTTT.

This clone was seen a few times. V and J are TRBV6-1 and TRBJ2-7, with no clear D. The germline gives CDR1 MNHNS, CDR2 SASEGT. There are 15 residues in the CDR3. V was cut by 2 bases and J by 1 base, with 12 bases left in between. The CDR3 bases are TGTGCCAGCAGTGAATGGGCAAGACCATCCTACGAGCAGTACTTC. Its protein is CASSEWARPSYEQYF.

The J gene is TRBJ2-7, the V gene TRBV19; 8 bases agree with TRBD2. The CDR3 spans 13 residues. J lost 2 bases, V lost 4 bases, and 1 base had no gene match. Germline CDR1 and CDR2: LNHDA and SQIVND (reference sequence). The CDR3 DNA sequence: TGTGCCAGTAGTACGGGAGGGCCCTACGAGCAGTACTTC. Amino acid sequence: CASSTGGPYEQYF. Full variable domain (missing parts from reference TRBV19 and TRBJ2-7): DGGITQSPKYLFRKEGQNVTLSCEQNLNHDAMYWYRQDPGQGLRLIYYSQIVNDFQKGDIAEGYSVSREKKESFPLTVTSAQKNPTAFYLCASSTGGPYEQYFGPGTRLTVT.

This clone was seen a few times. The chain recombines TRBV12-3 or TRBV12-4 with TRBJ2-7; TRBD1 is a possible D gene (6 bases). This CDR3 region has 12 residues. The V and J ends lost 6 bases and 3 bases respectively, with 9 bases between them. The CDR3 bases are TGTGCCAGCAGCACACAGGGCTACGAGCAGTACTTC. This gives the protein CASSTQGYEQYF.

Concerning this clone itself: The same CDR3 is also encoded by other DNA sequences in this sample. The V call is TRBV5-1, the J call TRBJ1-1, with a possible D match to TRBD1 (5 bases). Trimming removed 4 bases at V and 1 base at J, with 8 bases between. CDR3 length: 13 residues. From germline, CDR1 is SGHRS and CDR2 YFSETQ. Here the CDR3 reads CASSPTGNTEAFF. The CDR3, as DNA: TGCGCCAGCAGCCCAACAGGGAACACTGAAGCTTTCTTT.